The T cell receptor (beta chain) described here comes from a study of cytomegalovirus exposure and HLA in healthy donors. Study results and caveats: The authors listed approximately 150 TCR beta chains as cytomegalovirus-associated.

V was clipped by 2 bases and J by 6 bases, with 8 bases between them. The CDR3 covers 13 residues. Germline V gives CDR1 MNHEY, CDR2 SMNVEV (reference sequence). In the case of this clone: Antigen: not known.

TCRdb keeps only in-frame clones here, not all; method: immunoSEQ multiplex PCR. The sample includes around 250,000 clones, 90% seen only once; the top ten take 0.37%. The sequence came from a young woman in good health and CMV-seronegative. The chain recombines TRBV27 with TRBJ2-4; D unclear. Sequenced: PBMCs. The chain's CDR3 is CASSLGLLNIQYF. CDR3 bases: TGTGCCAGCAGTTTAGGGCTGTTAAACATTCAGTACTTC.